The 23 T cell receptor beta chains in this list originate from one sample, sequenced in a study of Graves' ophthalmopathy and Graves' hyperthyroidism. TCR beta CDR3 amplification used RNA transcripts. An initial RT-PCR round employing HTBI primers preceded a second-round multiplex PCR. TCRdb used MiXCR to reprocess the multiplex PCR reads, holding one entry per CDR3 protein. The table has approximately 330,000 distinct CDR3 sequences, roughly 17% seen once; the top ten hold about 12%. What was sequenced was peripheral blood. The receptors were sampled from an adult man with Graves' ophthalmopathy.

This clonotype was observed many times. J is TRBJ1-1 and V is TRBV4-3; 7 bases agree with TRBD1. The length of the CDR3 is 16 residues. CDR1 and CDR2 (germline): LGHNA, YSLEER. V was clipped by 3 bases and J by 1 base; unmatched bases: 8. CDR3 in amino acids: CASSQGRQGSNTEAFF. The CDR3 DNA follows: TGCGCCAGCAGCCAGGGTAGACAGGGTTCGAACACTGAAGCTTTCTTT.

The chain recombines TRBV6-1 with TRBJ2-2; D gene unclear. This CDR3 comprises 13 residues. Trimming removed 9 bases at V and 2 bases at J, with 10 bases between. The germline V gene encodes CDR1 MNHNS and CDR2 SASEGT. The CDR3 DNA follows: TGTGCCAGTAGGGCTATCAACACCGGGGAGCTGTTTTTT. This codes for CASRAINTGELFF.

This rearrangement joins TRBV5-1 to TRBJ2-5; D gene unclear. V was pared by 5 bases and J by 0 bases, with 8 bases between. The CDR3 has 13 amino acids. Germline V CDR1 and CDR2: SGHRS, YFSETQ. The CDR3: CASSFQNQETQYF. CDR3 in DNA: TGCGCCAGCAGTTTCCAAAACCAAGAGACCCAGTACTTC.

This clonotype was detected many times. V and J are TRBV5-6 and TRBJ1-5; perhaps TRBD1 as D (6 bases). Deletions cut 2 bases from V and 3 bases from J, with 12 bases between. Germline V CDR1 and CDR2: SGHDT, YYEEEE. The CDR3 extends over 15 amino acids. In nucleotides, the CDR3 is TGTGCCAGCAGCTTTACCGGGGGCCACAATCAGCCCCAGCATTTT. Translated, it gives CASSFTGGHNQPQHF.

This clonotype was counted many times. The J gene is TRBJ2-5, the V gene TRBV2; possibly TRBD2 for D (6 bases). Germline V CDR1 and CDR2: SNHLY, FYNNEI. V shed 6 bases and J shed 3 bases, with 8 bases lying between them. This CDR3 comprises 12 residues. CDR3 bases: TGTGCCAGCAGGGGGGGTAAAGAGACCCAGTACTTC. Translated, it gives CASRGGKETQYF.

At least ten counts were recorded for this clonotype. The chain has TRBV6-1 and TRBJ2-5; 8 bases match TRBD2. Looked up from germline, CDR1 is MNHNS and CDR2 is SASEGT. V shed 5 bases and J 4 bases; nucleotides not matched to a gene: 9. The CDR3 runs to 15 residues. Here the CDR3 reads CASSPAGGRGETQYF. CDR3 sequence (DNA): TGTGCCAGCAGTCCCGCGGGAGGAAGAGGAGAGACCCAGTACTTC.

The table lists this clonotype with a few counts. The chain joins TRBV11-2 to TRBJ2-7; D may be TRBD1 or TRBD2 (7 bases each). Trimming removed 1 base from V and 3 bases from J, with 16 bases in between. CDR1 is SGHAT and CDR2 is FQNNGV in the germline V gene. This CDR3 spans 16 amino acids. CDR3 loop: CASSLGAGQSHYEQYF. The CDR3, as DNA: TGTGCCAGCAGCTTAGGAGCGGGACAGAGTCACTACGAGCAGTACTTC.

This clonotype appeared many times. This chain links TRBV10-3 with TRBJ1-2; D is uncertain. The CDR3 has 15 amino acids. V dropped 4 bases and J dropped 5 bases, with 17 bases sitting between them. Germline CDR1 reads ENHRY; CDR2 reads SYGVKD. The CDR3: CAISGSGLREYGYTF. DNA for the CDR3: TGTGCCATCAGTGGGTCCGGTCTTAGGGAATATGGCTACACCTTC.

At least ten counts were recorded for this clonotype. In DNA form, the CDR3 reads TGCAGCGTTGTGTTCAGAGAGGGTAACTATGGCTACACCTTC. It specifies CSVVFREGNYGYTF. The chain employs TRBV29-1 and TRBJ1-2; no reliable D call. CDR3 length: 14 residues. Germline lookup yields CDR1 SQVTM and CDR2 ANQGSEA. Trimming took off 4 bases at V and 1 base at J, with 13 bases between the two ends.

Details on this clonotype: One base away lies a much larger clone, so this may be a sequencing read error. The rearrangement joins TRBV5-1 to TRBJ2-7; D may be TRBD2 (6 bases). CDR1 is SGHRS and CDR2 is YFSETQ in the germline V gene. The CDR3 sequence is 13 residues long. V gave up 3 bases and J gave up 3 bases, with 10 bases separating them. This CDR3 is CASSWDSRYEQYF. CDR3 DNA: TGCGCCAGCAGCTGGGACTCGCGCTACGAGCAGTACTTC.

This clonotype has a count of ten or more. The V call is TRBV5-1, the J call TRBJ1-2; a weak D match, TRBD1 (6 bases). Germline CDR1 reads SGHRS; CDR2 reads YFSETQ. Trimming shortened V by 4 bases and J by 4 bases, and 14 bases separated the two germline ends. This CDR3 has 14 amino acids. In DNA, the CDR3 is TGCGCCAGCAGCCCTCCACAGGGTTTCTATGGCTACACCTTC. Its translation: CASSPPQGFYGYTF.

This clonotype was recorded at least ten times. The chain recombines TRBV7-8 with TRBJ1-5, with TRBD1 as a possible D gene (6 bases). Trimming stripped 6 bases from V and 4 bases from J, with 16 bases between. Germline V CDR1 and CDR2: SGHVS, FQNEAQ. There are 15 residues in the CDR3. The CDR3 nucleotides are TGTGCCAGCAGATCGACCCCAGGGGCGAATCAGCCCCAGCATTTT. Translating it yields CASRSTPGANQPQHF.

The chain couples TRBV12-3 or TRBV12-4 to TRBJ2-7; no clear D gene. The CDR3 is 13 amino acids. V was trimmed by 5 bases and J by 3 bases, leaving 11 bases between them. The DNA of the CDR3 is TGTGCCAGCAGTGCGACGGAATTCTACGAGCAGTACTTC. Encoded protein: CASSATEFYEQYF.

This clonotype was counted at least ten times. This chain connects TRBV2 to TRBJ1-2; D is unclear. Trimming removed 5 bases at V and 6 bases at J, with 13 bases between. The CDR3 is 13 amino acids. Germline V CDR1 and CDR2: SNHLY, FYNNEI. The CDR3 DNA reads TGTGCCAGCAGTTTTCAGCCCAATCATGGCTACACCTTC. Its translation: CASSFQPNHGYTF.

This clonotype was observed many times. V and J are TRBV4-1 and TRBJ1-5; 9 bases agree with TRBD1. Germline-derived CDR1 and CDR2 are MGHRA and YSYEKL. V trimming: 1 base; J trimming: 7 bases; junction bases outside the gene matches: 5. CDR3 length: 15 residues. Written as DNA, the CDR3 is TGCGCCAGCAGCCAAGGACAGGGGGTCGGGCAGCCCCAGCATTTT. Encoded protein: CASSQGQGVGQPQHF.

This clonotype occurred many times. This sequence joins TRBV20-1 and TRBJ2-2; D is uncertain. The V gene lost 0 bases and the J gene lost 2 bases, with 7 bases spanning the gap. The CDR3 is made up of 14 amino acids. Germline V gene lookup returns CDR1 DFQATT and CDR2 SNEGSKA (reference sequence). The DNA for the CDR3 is TGCAGTGCTAGAGAACAGCTAAACACCGGGGAGCTGTTTTTT. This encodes CSAREQLNTGELFF.

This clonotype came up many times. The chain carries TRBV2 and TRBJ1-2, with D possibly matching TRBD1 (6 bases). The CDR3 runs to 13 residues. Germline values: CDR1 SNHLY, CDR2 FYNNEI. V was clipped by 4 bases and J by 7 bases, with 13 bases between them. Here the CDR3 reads CASSVRGPPGYTF. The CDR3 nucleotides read TGTGCCAGCAGTGTTCGGGGGCCCCCTGGCTACACCTTC.

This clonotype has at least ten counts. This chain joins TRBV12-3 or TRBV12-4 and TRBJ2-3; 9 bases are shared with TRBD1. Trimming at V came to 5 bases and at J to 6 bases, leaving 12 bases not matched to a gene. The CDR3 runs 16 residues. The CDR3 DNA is TGTGCCAGCAGTGAGTACAGGGGGCGGACGGGGGATACGCAGTATTTT. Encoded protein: CASSEYRGRTGDTQYF.

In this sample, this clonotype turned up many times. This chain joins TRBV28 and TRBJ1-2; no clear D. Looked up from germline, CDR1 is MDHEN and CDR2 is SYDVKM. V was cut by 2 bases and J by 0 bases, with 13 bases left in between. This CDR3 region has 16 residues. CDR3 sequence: CASSLIRRGANYGYTF. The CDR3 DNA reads TGTGCCAGCAGTTTAATCCGACGGGGAGCTAACTATGGCTACACCTTC.

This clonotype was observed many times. The CDR3 is CAWVTGLGTEAFF. The CDR3 DNA sequence: TGTGCCTGGGTGACAGGTTTGGGCACTGAAGCTTTCTTT. The J gene is TRBJ1-1, the V gene TRBV30, with D maybe TRBD1 (6 bases). The CDR3 is 13 amino acids. The ends were cut back, 5 bases at V and 4 bases at J, with 14 bases in the middle. Germline V CDR1 and CDR2: GTSNPN, SVGIG (reference sequence).

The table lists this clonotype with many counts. CDR3 amino acids: CATSRDRQGHQPQHF. The CDR3 coding sequence is TGTGCCACCAGCAGAGATCGGCAGGGTCATCAGCCCCAGCATTTT. The chain recombines TRBV15 with TRBJ1-5; tentatively, D is TRBD1 (5 bases). CDR3 length: 15 residues. V lost 0 bases and J 5 bases, leaving 11 bases between the germline ends. The germline V gene encodes CDR1 LNHNV and CDR2 YYDKDF (reference sequence).

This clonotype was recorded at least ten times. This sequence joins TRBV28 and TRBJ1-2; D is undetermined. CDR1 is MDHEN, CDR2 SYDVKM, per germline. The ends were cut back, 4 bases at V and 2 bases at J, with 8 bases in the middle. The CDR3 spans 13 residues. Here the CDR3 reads CASSSTQNYGYTF. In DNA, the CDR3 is TGTGCCAGCAGTTCGACCCAGAACTATGGCTACACCTTC.

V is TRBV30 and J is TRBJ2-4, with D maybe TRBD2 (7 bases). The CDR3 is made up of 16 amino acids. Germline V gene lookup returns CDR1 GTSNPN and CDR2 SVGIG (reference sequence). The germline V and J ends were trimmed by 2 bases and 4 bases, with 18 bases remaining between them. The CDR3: CAWSQVSSGQKNIQYF. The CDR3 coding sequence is TGTGCCTGGAGTCAAGTGTCTAGCGGACAGAAAAACATTCAGTACTTC.